The table lists the clone carrying this TCR beta chain with a few counts. The antigen is not known. CDR1 and CDR2 from the germline V gene are SGHNT and YYREEE (reference sequence). This CDR3 has 13 residues. V was clipped by 1 base and J by 5 bases, with 9 bases between them. By quantitative 5'-RACE with molecular barcodes, the TCR beta libraries were made. TCRdb re-derived calls from the 5' RACE reads in MiXCR, one entry per CDR3 protein. The data contain over 95,000 distinct CDR3 sequences, about 8% of them singletons. This sample stems from a study of CD8 T cells in ankylosing spondylitis. General study findings and limits: In ankylosing spondylitis patients, matched synovial fluid reportedly showed significant enrichment of disease-linked clones. Earlier work had already found some motif variants in reactive arthritis synovial fluid and blood.

The chain has TRBV5-4 and TRBJ2-5; D is undetermined. Sequencing was carried out using blood, either unsorted or a sorted T cell fraction (not recorded which). The TCR was taken from a male donor with ankylosing spondylitis or in good health (not recorded which). Here the CDR3 reads CASSLSMGETQYF. The CDR3 bases are TGTGCCAGCAGCTTGTCGATGGGGGAGACCCAGTACTTC.